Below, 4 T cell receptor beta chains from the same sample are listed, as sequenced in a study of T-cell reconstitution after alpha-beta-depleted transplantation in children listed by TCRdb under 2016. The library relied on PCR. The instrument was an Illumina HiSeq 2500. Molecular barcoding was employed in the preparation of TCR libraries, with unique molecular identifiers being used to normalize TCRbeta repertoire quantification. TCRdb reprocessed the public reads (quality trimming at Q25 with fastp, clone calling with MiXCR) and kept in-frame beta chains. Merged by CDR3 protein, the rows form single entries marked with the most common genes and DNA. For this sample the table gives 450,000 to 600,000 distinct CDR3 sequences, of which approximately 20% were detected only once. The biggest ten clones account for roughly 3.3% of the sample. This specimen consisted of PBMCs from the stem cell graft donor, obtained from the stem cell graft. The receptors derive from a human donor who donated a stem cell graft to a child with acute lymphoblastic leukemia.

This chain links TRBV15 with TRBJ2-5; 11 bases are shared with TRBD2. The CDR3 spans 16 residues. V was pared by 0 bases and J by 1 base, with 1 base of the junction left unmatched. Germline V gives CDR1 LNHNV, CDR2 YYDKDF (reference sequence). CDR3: CATSRDGLAGQETQYF. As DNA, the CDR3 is TGTGCCACCAGCAGAGACGGACTAGCGGGCCAAGAGACCCAGTACTTC.

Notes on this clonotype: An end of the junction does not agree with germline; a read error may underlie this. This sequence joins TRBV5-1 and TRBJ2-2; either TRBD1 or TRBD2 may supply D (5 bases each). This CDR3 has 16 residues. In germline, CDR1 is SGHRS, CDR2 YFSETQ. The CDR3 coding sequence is TGCGCCAGCAGCGGCACCGGGGCCCTTAACACCGGGGAGCCGTTTTTT. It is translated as CASSGTGALNTGEPFF.

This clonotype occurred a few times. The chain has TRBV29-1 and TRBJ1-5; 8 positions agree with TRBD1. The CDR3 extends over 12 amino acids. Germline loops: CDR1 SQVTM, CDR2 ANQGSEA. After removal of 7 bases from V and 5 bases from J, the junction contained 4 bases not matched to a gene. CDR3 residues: CSALTGDQPQHF. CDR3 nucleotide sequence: TGCAGCGCTCTGACAGGGGATCAGCCCCAGCATTTT. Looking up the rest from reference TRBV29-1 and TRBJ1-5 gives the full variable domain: SAVISQKPSRDICQRGTSLTIQCQVDSQVTMMFWYRQQPGQSLTLIATANQGSEATYESGFVIDKFPISRPNLTFSTLTVSNMSPEDSSIYLCSALTGDQPQHFGDGTRLSIL.

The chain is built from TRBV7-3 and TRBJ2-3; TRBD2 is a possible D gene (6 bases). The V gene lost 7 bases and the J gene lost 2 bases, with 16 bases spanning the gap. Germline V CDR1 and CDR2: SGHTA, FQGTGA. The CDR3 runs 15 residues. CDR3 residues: CASTLGGLLTDTQYF. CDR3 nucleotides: TGTGCCAGCACCCTCGGGGGTCTCCTCACAGATACGCAGTATTTT. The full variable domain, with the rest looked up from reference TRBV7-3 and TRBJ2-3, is GAGVSQTPSNKVTEKGKYVELRCDPISGHTALYWYRQSLGQGPEFLIYFQGTGAADDSGLPNDRFFAVRPEGSVSTLKIQRTERGDSAVYLCASTLGGLLTDTQYFGPGTRLTVL.